Included here is one TCR beta chain sequence, with context. The sample originates from a study of blood T cell repertoires in COVID-19. The length of the CDR3 is 11 residues. Germline CDR1 is SNHLY and CDR2 is FYNNEI. J was trimmed by 12 bases and V by 6 bases; bases with no gene match: 4. Assay: immunoSEQ multiplex PCR; the TCRdb copy retains only in-frame clones and omits some. The sample has 150,000 or so clones, around 87% seen once; the top ten hold around 6.3%. V is TRBV2 and J is TRBJ2-1; the match to TRBD1 covers 8 bases. The receptor was isolated from a man older than 75 with acute or convalescent COVID-19. The sample taken for sequencing was peripheral blood. CDR3 loop: CASRGQGWQFF. The CDR3 coding sequence is TGTGCCAGCAGAGGACAGGGATGGCAGTTCTTC. Drawing the rest from reference TRBV2 and TRBJ2-1, the complete variable domain is EPEVTQTPSHQVTQMGQEVILRCVPISNHLYFYWYRQILGQKVEFLVSFYNNEISEKSEIFDDQFSVERPDGSNFTLKIRSTKLEDSAMYFCASRGQGWQFFGPGTRLTVL.